This T cell receptor (beta chain) was sequenced in a study of blood T cell repertoires in COVID-19. Study as a whole: The United States, Italy and Spain supplied acute and convalescent COVID-19 samples. From T cells, B-cell-depleted T cells, or PBMCs came the material, which was cDNA or gDNA.

Enrolment of Seattle patients took place during active infection, and they were followed longitudinally. Authors' analysis steps: Amplifying reference gene primers gave estimates of nucleated cell counts. The method was immunoSEQ multiplex PCR; TCRdb's version includes in-frame clones alone and lacks a portion of them. The V and J calls and clone size are taken from that table; D and trimming were inferred from the DNA. The data show a few hundred thousand clones, over 80% seen once. Trimming removed 6 bases at V and 2 bases at J, with 20 bases between. The germline CDR1 and CDR2 sequences are MDHEN and SYDVKM. The CDR3 extends over 17 amino acids.

Sample: peripheral blood. The sequence was obtained from a woman aged 70-85 years with COVID-19, enrolled during active disease. V and J are TRBV28 and TRBJ1-3, with D perhaps TRBD1 (6 bases). CDR3 in amino acids: CASRTQQGSFAGNTIYF. Written as DNA, the CDR3 is TGTGCCAGCAGGACACAACAGGGTTCTTTTGCTGGAAACACCATATATTTT.